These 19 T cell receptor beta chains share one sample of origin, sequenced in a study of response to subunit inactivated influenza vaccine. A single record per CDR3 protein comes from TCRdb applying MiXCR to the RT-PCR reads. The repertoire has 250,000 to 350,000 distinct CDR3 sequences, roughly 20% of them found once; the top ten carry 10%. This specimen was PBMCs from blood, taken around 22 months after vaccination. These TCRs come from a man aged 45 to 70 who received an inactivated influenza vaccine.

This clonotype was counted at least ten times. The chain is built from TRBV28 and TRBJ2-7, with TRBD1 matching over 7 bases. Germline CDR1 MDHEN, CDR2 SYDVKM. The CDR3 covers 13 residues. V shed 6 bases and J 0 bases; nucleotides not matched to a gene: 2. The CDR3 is CASRRQGSYEQYF. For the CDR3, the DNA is TGTGCCAGCAGGCGACAGGGCTCCTACGAGCAGTACTTC.

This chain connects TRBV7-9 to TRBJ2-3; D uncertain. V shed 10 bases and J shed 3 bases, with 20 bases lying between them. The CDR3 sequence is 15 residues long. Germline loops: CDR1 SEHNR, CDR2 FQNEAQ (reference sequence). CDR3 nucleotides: TGTGCCATACCCTTAACCGGTCTAAATACAGATACGCAGTATTTT. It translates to CAIPLTGLNTDTQYF.

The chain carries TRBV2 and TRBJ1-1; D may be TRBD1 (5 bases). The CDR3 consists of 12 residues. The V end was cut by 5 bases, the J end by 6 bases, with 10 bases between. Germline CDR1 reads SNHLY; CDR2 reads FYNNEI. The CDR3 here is CASSPQGPEAFF. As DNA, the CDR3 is TGTGCCAGCAGTCCTCAGGGACCTGAAGCTTTCTTT.

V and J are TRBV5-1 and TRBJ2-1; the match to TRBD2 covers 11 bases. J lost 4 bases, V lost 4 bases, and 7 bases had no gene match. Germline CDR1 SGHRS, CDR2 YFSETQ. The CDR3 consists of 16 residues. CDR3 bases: TGCGCCAGCAGCCTCGCGGGACTAGCGGAATACAATGAGCAGTTCTTC. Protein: CASSLAGLAEYNEQFF.

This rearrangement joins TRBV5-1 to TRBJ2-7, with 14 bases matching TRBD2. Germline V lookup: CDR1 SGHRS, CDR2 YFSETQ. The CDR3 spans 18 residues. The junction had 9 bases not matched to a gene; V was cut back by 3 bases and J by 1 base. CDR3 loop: CASSSRTSGRSSSYEQYF. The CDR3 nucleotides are TGCGCCAGCAGCTCCCGGACTAGCGGGAGGAGTTCATCCTACGAGCAGTACTTC. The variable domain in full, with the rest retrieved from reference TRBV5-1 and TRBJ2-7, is KAGVTQTPRYLIKTRGQQVTLSCSPISGHRSVSWYQQTPGQGLQFLFEYFSETQRNKGNFPGRFSGRQFSNSRSEMNVSTLELGDSALYLCASSSRTSGRSSSYEQYFGPGTRLTVT.

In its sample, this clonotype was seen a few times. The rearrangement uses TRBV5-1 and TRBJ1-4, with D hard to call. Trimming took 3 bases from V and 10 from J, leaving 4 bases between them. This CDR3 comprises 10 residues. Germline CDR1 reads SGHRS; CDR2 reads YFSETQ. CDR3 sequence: CASSSLKLFF. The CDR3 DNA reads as TGCGCCAGCAGCTCTCTAAAACTGTTTTTT.

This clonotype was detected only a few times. The CDR3 DNA follows: TGTGCCAGCAGCCCCGGACAGGGAGGAGGTGAAGCTTTCTTT. It encodes CASSPGQGGGEAFF. This sequence joins TRBV12-3 or TRBV12-4 and TRBJ1-1, with 8 nucleotides matching TRBD1. Trimming at V came to 6 bases and at J to 7 bases, leaving 10 bases not matched to a gene. The CDR3 has 14 residues.

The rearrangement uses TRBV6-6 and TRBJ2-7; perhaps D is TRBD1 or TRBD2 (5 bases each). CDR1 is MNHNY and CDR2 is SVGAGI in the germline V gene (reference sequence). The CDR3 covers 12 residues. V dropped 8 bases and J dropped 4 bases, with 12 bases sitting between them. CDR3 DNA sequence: TGTGCCAGCCGTGAGGGGCAATACGAGCAGTACTTC. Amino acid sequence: CASREGQYEQYF.

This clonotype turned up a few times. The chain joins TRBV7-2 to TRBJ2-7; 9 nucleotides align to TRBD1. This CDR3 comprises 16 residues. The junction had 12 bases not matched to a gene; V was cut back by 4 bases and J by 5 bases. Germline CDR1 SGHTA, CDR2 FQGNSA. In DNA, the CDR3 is TGTGCCAGCAGCTCTTACTCTTACCGGGACAGGGACGAGCAGTACTTC. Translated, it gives CASSSYSYRDRDEQYF.

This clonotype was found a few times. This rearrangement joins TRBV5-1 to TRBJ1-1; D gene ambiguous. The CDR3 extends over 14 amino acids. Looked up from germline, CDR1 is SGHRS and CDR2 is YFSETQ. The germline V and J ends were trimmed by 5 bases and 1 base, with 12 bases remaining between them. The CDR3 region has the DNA TGCGCCAGCAGATACCTAGCGGGGAACACTGAAGCTTTCTTT. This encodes CASRYLAGNTEAFF.

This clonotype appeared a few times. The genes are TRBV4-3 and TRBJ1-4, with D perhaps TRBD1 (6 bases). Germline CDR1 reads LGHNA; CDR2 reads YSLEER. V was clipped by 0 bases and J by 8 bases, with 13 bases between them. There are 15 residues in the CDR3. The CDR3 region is CASSQDLNRDEKLFF. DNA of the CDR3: TGCGCCAGCAGCCAAGATCTAAACAGGGACGAAAAACTGTTTTTT.

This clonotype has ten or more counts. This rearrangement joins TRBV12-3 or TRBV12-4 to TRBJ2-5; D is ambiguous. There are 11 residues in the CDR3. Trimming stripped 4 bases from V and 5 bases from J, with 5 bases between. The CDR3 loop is CASSSKETQYF. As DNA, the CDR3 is TGTGCCAGCAGTTCCAAGGAGACCCAGTACTTC.

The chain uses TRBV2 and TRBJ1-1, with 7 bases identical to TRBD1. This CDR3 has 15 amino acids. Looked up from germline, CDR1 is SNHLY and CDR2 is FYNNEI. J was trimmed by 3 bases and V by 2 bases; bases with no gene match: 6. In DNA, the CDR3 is TGTGCCAGCAGTGAATTAGGGGGCACTTACACTGAAGCTTTCTTT. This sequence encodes CASSELGGTYTEAFF. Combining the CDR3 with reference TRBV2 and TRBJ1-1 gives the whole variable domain EPEVTQTPSHQVTQMGQEVILRCVPISNHLYFYWYRQILGQKVEFLVSFYNNEISEKSEIFDDQFSVERPDGSNFTLKIRSTKLEDSAMYFCASSELGGTYTEAFFGQGTRLTVV.

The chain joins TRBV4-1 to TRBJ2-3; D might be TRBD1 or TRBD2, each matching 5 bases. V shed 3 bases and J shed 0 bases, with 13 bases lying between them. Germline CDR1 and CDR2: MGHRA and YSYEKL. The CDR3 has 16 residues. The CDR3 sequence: CASSHGAGGSTDTQYF. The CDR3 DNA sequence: TGCGCCAGCAGCCACGGCGCTGGGGGTAGCACAGATACGCAGTATTTT.

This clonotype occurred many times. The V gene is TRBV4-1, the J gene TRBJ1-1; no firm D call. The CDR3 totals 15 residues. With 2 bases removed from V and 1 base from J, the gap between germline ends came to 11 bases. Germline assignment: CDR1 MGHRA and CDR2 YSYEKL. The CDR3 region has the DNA TGCGCCAGCAGCCAACACTTTACAAGGAACACTGAAGCTTTCTTT. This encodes CASSQHFTRNTEAFF.

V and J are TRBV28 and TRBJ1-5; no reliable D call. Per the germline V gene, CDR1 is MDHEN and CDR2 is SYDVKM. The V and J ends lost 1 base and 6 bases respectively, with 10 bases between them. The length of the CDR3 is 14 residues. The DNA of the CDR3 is TGTGCCAGCAGTTTATCCCTCGGATTTCAGCCCCAGCATTTT. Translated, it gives CASSLSLGFQPQHF.

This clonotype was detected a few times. CDR3 DNA: TGTGCCAGCAGCCCCCGCAGCGGCTCTGGCTACACCTTC. This gives the protein CASSPRSGSGYTF. V gene TRBV3-1 combines with J gene TRBJ1-2, with D hard to call. This CDR3 spans 13 amino acids. Germline V gene data show CDR1 as LGHDT and CDR2 as YNNKEL (reference sequence). Deletions cut 4 bases from V and 7 bases from J, with 13 bases between.

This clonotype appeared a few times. As DNA, the CDR3 is TGCGCCAGCAGCCGGACGGGAAACACCATATATTTT. Protein product: CASSRTGNTIYF. This chain links TRBV5-1 with TRBJ1-3; D is unclear. This CDR3 is built from 12 residues. The germline CDR1 and CDR2 sequences are SGHRS and YFSETQ. The ends were cut back, 4 bases at V and 4 bases at J, with 6 bases in the middle.

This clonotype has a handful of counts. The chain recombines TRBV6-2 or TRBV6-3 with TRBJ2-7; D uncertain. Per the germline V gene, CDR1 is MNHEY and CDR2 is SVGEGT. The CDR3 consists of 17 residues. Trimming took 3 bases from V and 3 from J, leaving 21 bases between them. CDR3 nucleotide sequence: TGTGCCAGCAGTTATTCCGAGACACCATCAAGGAACTACGAGCAGTACTTC. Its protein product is CASSYSETPSRNYEQYF.